The 26 T cell receptor beta chains below were found in one sample sequenced in a study of T cells in Graves' hyperthyroidism and ophthalmopathy. The source material, RNA transcripts, was used to amplify TCR beta CDR3 regions. TCR CDR3 underwent first-round RT-PCR with the HTBI primer set. TCRdb independently ran MiXCR on the multiplex PCR reads; one entry per CDR3 protein. This repertoire shows roughly 640,000 distinct CDR3 sequences, approximately 15% found once; its top ten account for 2.5% to 4%. The sample taken for sequencing was blood. All receptors come from a woman between 35 and 50 years old with Graves' ophthalmopathy.

This clonotype came up many times. J is TRBJ1-2 and V is TRBV5-1; maybe TRBD1 (6 bases). The CDR3 covers 14 residues. CDR1 SGHRS and CDR2 YFSETQ come from the germline V gene. The V end was cut by 5 bases, the J end by 2 bases, with 13 bases between. The CDR3 loop reads CASSSRGRNYGYTF. CDR3 DNA: TGCGCCAGCAGTTCCAGGGGAAGGAACTATGGCTACACCTTC.

The rearrangement uses TRBV12-3 or TRBV12-4 and TRBJ2-6; D is unresolved. This CDR3 comprises 13 residues. The V end was cut by 6 bases, the J end by 2 bases, with 5 bases between. CDR3 protein: CASSRAGANVLTF. CDR3 bases: TGTGCCAGCAGCCGAGCTGGGGCCAACGTCCTGACTTTC.

This clonotype was found a few times. The chain combines TRBV20-1 with TRBJ1-2, with a tentative D call TRBD1 (6 bases). V lost 5 bases and J lost 6, with 13 bases in between. Looked up from germline, CDR1 is DFQATT and CDR2 is SNEGSKA (reference sequence). The CDR3 has 12 amino acids. CDR3 residues: CSAQTGHDGYTF. Written as DNA, the CDR3 is TGCAGTGCTCAGACAGGCCACGATGGCTACACCTTC.

This clonotype was picked up a small number of times. The V call is TRBV29-1, the J call TRBJ2-4; TRBD1 matches 8 bases. The ends lost 5 bases at V and 3 bases at J; junction bases unmatched: 6. CDR1 SQVTM and CDR2 ANQGSEA come from the germline V gene. This CDR3 is 14 amino acids long. The chain's CDR3 is CSVTDREVKNIQYF. The DNA of the CDR3 is TGCAGCGTTACGGACAGGGAGGTCAAAAACATTCAGTACTTC.

This clonotype was recorded at least ten times. The J gene is TRBJ2-1, the V gene TRBV6-2 or TRBV6-3; TRBD2 aligns across 14 bases. Germline assignment: CDR1 MNHEY and CDR2 SVGEGT. The ends lost 8 bases at V and 9 bases at J; junction bases unmatched: 12. CDR3 length: 16 residues. The CDR3 bases are TGTGCCAGCCAAGAAGCGACTAGCGGGGGGGCGTTTGAGCAGTTCTTC. It encodes CASQEATSGGAFEQFF.

V and J are TRBV15 and TRBJ2-3, with 7 bases aligning to TRBD1. Germline CDR1 LNHNV, CDR2 YYDKDF (reference sequence). The CDR3 sequence is 17 residues long. The junction had 7 bases not matched to a gene; V was cut back by 0 bases and J by 1 base. Here the CDR3 reads CATSREYGTDRTDTQYF. In DNA, the CDR3 is TGTGCCACCAGCAGAGAATATGGGACAGACCGCACAGATACGCAGTATTTT.

In this sample, this clonotype turned up a few times. The rearrangement uses TRBV20-1 and TRBJ2-3; D perhaps matches TRBD1 (8 bases). Trimming removed 5 bases from V and 5 bases from J, with 17 bases in between. The CDR3 runs 14 residues. Germline assignment: CDR1 DFQATT and CDR2 SNEGSKA (reference sequence). Here the CDR3 DNA reads TGCAGTGCTTCCCACAGGGGGGGAGGAGATACGCAGTATTTT. It codes for CSASHRGGGDTQYF.

The gene calls are TRBV10-3 and TRBJ1-2; a weak D match, TRBD1 (5 bases). Trimming took 3 bases from V and 3 from J, leaving 11 bases between them. The length of the CDR3 is 14 residues. CDR1 ENHRY and CDR2 SYGVKD come from the germline V gene. In nucleotides, the CDR3 is TGTGCCATCAGTGACGGGGCGAATGACTATGGCTACACCTTC. It codes for CAISDGANDYGYTF.

This clonotype was counted ten times or more. The chain employs TRBV28 and TRBJ2-5, with 9 bases lining up with TRBD2. The CDR3 contains 15 residues. J gave up 4 bases and V 4 bases, and 7 bases lay outside the gene matches. CDR1 MDHEN and CDR2 SYDVKM come from the germline V gene. CDR3 loop: CASSSLAGPIETQYF. CDR3 coding DNA: TGTGCCAGCAGTTCACTAGCGGGCCCTATAGAGACCCAGTACTTC.

This chain connects TRBV6-1 to TRBJ1-2; D remains unclear. The length of the CDR3 is 14 residues. The germline gives CDR1 MNHNS, CDR2 SASEGT. V gave up 7 bases and J gave up 3 bases, with 15 bases separating them. The CDR3 region is CASTRYREYYGYTF. CDR3 nucleotide sequence: TGTGCCAGCACCAGGTACCGAGAATACTATGGCTACACCTTC.

The gene calls are TRBV6-1 and TRBJ2-2, with 8 bases identical to TRBD2. V lost 6 bases and J lost 3; bases outside the gene matches: 15. This CDR3 contains 18 residues. The germline CDR1 and CDR2 sequences are MNHNS and SASEGT. CDR3 loop: CASSRGGRSSGYTGELFF. Written as DNA, the CDR3 is TGTGCCAGCAGCCGAGGGGGGCGTTCTAGCGGGTACACCGGGGAGCTGTTTTTT.

This clonotype was detected only a few times. The V call is TRBV6-5, the J call TRBJ2-5; no definite D call. Germline CDR1 and CDR2: MNHEY and SVGAGI. Trimming shortened V by 0 bases and J by 2 bases, and 7 bases separated the two germline ends. The CDR3 runs to 14 residues. Here the CDR3 DNA reads TGTGCCAGCAGTTACTCGAGACGGCAAGAGACCCAGTACTTC. Protein product: CASSYSRRQETQYF.

This clonotype was detected ten times or more. The chain joins TRBV5-1 to TRBJ1-1; weak D call: TRBD1 (6 bases). Germline V lookup: CDR1 SGHRS, CDR2 YFSETQ. Trimming took 1 base from V and 4 from J, leaving 20 bases between them. The CDR3 contains 17 residues. The CDR3 here is CASSLSPNGGAVTEAFF. CDR3 bases: TGCGCCAGCAGCTTGAGCCCCAATGGGGGGGCAGTCACTGAAGCTTTCTTT.

Ten or more counts support this clonotype. The chain recombines TRBV30 with TRBJ1-1; D is ambiguous. The CDR3 runs 15 residues. Germline loops: CDR1 GTSNPN, CDR2 SVGIG (reference sequence). The V end lost 2 bases, the J end lost 6 bases, and 19 bases lay between the germline ends. Here the CDR3 reads CAWSLGSLRTAEAFF. CDR3 sequence (DNA): TGTGCCTGGAGTTTAGGGTCATTAAGAACGGCTGAAGCTTTCTTT.

This clonotype was found many times. The V call is TRBV5-1, the J call TRBJ1-4, with D possibly TRBD1 on 6 matching bases. With 0 bases removed from V and 3 bases from J, the gap between germline ends came to 9 bases. Germline loops: CDR1 SGHRS, CDR2 YFSETQ. CDR3 length: 15 residues. The CDR3 nucleotides read TGCGCCAGCAGCTTGGGGGCAGGGGCTAATGAAAAACTGTTTTTT. It is translated as CASSLGAGANEKLFF.

CDR3 nucleotides: TGCAGTGCCATCCACGTCAACACAGATACGCAGTATTTT. Its translation: CSAIHVNTDTQYF. V and J are TRBV20-1 and TRBJ2-3; D is ambiguous. In germline, CDR1 is DFQATT, CDR2 SNEGSKA (reference sequence). V lost 6 bases and J 2 bases, leaving 12 bases between the germline ends. This CDR3 spans 13 amino acids.

This clonotype occurred a few times. The CDR3 protein is CASSLAEGRDTEAFF. Written as DNA, the CDR3 is TGTGCCAGCAGCTTAGCGGAAGGCAGGGACACTGAAGCTTTCTTT. The chain combines TRBV7-9 with TRBJ1-1, with D possibly matching TRBD1 (5 bases). This CDR3 has 15 residues. CDR1 and CDR2 (germline): SEHNR, FQNEAQ (reference sequence). V lost 0 bases and J lost 3, with 11 bases in between.

The chain uses TRBV28 and TRBJ1-6; tentative D call: TRBD1 (6 bases). The CDR3 has 18 amino acids. Germline CDR1 reads MDHEN; CDR2 reads SYDVKM. V was trimmed by 11 bases and J by 3 bases, leaving 26 bases between them. The CDR3 loop reads CAGPSPPPDRLYNSPLHF. DNA of the CDR3: TGTGCCGGCCCTTCCCCGCCCCCGGACAGACTCTATAATTCACCCCTCCACTTT.

The table lists this clonotype with many counts. The chain combines TRBV5-1 with TRBJ1-4, with a weak D call TRBD1 (5 bases). The germline V gene encodes CDR1 SGHRS and CDR2 YFSETQ. The CDR3 spans 14 residues. Trimming stripped 1 base from V and 8 bases from J, with 12 bases between. The DNA for the CDR3 is TGCGCCAGCAGCTTGTTGGGGGTAGGAGAAAAACTGTTTTTT. It codes for CASSLLGVGEKLFF.

This clonotype appeared many times. This rearrangement joins TRBV30 to TRBJ1-1; D call uncertain. Germline values: CDR1 GTSNPN, CDR2 SVGIG (reference sequence). V lost 2 bases, J lost 2 bases, and 9 bases lay in between. The CDR3 consists of 13 residues. The CDR3 region is CAWSYTANTEAFF. CDR3 in DNA: TGTGCCTGGAGTTATACGGCAAACACTGAAGCTTTCTTT.

This chain links TRBV27 with TRBJ1-2, with D possibly TRBD1 on 5 matching bases. Germline CDR1 is MNHEY and CDR2 is SMNVEV (reference sequence). The CDR3 is 14 amino acids. V was trimmed by 4 bases and J by 4 bases, leaving 13 bases between them. The CDR3 loop reads CASSSTDRPYGYTF. Written as DNA, the CDR3 is TGTGCCAGCAGTTCGACCGACAGACCCTATGGCTACACCTTC.

This clonotype was seen at least ten times. V and J are TRBV29-1 and TRBJ2-7, with TRBD2 matching over 8 bases. Per germline, CDR1 SQVTM and CDR2 ANQGSEA. The CDR3 is 16 residues long. V dropped 1 base and J dropped 2; count of bases not matched to a gene: 10. In nucleotides, the CDR3 is TGCAGCGTTGAAGGCCGCGGGGTAGCGGGAACCTACGAGCAGTACTTC. Amino acids: CSVEGRGVAGTYEQYF.

V is TRBV9 and J is TRBJ2-2; D gene unclear. Germline V gene data show CDR1 as SGDLS and CDR2 as YYNGEE. The CDR3 contains 13 residues. Trimming removed 4 bases at V and 7 bases at J, with 11 bases between. CDR3 nucleotide sequence: TGTGCCAGCAGCCCCCTTGGGGACGGGGAGCTGTTTTTT. Protein: CASSPLGDGELFF.

In its sample, this clonotype was seen many times. The chain joins TRBV20-1 to TRBJ2-5; 9 bases line up with TRBD2. The germline gives CDR1 DFQATT, CDR2 SNEGSKA (reference sequence). This CDR3 has 15 residues. With 2 bases clipped from V and 5 bases from J, the junction kept 9 bases outside the gene matches. Here the CDR3 DNA reads TGCAGTGCTAGACAGTTAGCGGGAGAGGGGGAGACCCAGTACTTC. Amino acid sequence: CSARQLAGEGETQYF.

The chain is built from TRBV18 and TRBJ2-2; D is perhaps TRBD2 (5 bases). The CDR3 runs to 15 residues. The V gene's germline CDR1 is KGHSH and CDR2 LQKENI. Trimming left V 2 bases short and J 2 bases short, with 9 bases between. Here the CDR3 DNA reads TGTGCCAGCTCACCAGCCCGGGGAAACACCGGGGAGCTGTTTTTT. Translation: CASSPARGNTGELFF. The entire variable domain, with the rest obtained from reference TRBV18 and TRBJ2-2, is as follows: NAGVMQNPRHLVRRRGQEARLRCSPMKGHSHVYWYRQLPEEGLKFMVYLQKENIIDESGMPKERFSAEFPKEGPSILRIQQVVRGDSAAYFCASSPARGNTGELFFGEGSRLTVL.

This clonotype was detected many times. The chain joins TRBV11-3 to TRBJ1-1, with unresolved D. The germline V and J ends were trimmed by 5 bases and 6 bases, with 13 bases remaining between them. The V gene's germline CDR1 is SGHNT and CDR2 YENEEA. The CDR3 runs 13 residues. The CDR3 DNA sequence: TGTGCCAGCAGCGAGAACACAGTTGCTGAAGCTTTCTTT. Residues: CASSENTVAEAFF.